The present entry profiles one T cell receptor (beta chain) with its context. The target antigen is unknown. PCR involved 60 Vbeta and 13 Jbeta primers. Original processing methods: The count from a later analysis was tens of millions of unique TCR beta chains, about 9.9 million of them shared. Generated by immunoSEQ multiplex PCR, the TCRdb table keeps only in-frame clones and is missing some. V and J calls plus clone size are reproduced from that table; the DNA served to infer D and trimming. The sample contains approximately 150,000 clones, about 85% of which appear only once. Per germline, CDR1 LGHNA and CDR2 YSLEER. V lost 0 bases, J lost 2 bases, and 6 bases stayed unmatched. CDR3 size: 17 residues. The data were taken from a study of cytomegalovirus exposure and HLA in healthy donors. Overall study findings and caveats: Earlier results showed most TCR beta V segments being productive about 87% or about 30% of the time. Most subjects' HLA-A and HLA-B alleles were reportedly predicted from TCR beta sequences.

This TCR derives from a man aged 25-45 years in good health and CMV-seropositive. This chain joins TRBV4-3 and TRBJ2-3, with 9 nucleotides matching TRBD2. The sample consisted of PBMCs. CDR3 sequence reads: CASSQDTLAGITDTQYF. DNA for the CDR3: TGCGCCAGCAGCCAAGATACCCTAGCGGGGATCACAGATACGCAGTATTTT.